This TCR beta chain was captured in a study of T cells in Graves' hyperthyroidism and ophthalmopathy. General observations from the study: For ophthalmopathy, model prediction preceded onset by a median approximately 6 months. Blood also contained most expanded thyroid clonotypes above 0.001.

The TCR beta CDR3 regions underwent amplification using RNA transcripts as the source. HTBI primers were used for first-round RT-PCR of the TCR CDR3. TCRdb redid the calling of the multiplex PCR reads with MiXCR, one entry per CDR3 protein. The sample shows about 580,000 distinct CDR3 sequences, more than 11% of them seen only once. Sample collection date corresponds to first hyperthyroidism diagnosis, prior to any ophthalmopathy symptoms. PBMCs came from 7.5 to 10 ml fresh peripheral blood. This clonotype showed up just a few times. The target antigen is unknown. J lost 5 bases, V lost 6 bases, and 8 bases had no gene match. Germline-derived CDR1 and CDR2 are ENHRY and SYGVKD. The CDR3 covers 16 residues.

V gene TRBV10-3 combines with J gene TRBJ2-3, with 13 bases matching TRBD2. Sequenced input: blood. The receptor was isolated from a woman under 40 with Graves' hyperthyroidism that later progressed to Graves' ophthalmopathy. The CDR3 sequence is CAISPLAGGQGDTQYF. The DNA for the CDR3 is TGTGCCATCAGCCCACTAGCGGGAGGGCAAGGAGATACGCAGTATTTT.